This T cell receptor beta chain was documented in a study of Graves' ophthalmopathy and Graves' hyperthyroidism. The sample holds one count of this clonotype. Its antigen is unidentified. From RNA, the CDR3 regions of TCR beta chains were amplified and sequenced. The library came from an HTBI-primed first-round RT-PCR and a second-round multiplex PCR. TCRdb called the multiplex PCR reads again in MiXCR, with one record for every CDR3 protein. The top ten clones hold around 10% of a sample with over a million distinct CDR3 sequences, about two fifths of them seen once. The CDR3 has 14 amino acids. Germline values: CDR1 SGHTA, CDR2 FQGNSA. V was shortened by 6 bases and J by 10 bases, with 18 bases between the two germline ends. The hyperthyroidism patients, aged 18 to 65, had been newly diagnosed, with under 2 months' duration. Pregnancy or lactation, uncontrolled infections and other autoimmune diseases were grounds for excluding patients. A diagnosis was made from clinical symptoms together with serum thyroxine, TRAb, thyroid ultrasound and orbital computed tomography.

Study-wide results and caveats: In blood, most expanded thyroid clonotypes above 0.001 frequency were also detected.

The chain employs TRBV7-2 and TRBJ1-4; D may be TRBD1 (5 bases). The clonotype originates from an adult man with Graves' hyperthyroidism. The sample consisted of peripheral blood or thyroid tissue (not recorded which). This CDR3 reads CASSEASGGTKLFF. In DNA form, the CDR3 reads TGTGCCAGCAGTGAAGCTTCGGGGGGGACAAAACTGTTTTTT.